Below are 9 T cell receptor beta chains sequenced from a single sample in a study of blood T cell repertoires in COVID-19. Only in-frame clones appear in the TCRdb table, and some are missing; sequencing was by immunoSEQ multiplex PCR. The sample contains about 60,000 clones, almost 90% of which appear only once. The sequencing sample was made of peripheral blood. Receptors were obtained from a man in his fifties or sixties with acute or convalescent COVID-19.

The chain is built from TRBV7-3 and TRBJ2-5, with D perhaps matching TRBD2 (5 bases). This CDR3 is built from 13 residues. Trimming removed 4 bases at V and 7 bases at J, with 13 bases between. Germline CDR1 SGHTA, CDR2 FQGTGA. The CDR3 reads CASSSDPAGTQYF. CDR3 sequence (DNA): TGTGCCAGCAGCTCCGACCCGGCGGGGACCCAGTACTTC.

The chain employs TRBV28 and TRBJ1-5; a weak D match, TRBD1 (5 bases). The CDR3 has 14 residues. V was clipped by 5 bases and J by 4 bases, with 12 bases between them. The V gene's germline CDR1 is MDHEN and CDR2 SYDVKM. The CDR3 DNA sequence: TGTGCCAGCAGTCCAGGGTTATTAAATCAGCCCCAGCATTTT. Protein product: CASSPGLLNQPQHF.

This clone has just one count. The J gene is TRBJ2-1, the V gene TRBV18; possibly TRBD2 for D (6 bases). The CDR3 totals 14 residues. The germline gives CDR1 KGHSH, CDR2 LQKENI. V dropped 4 bases and J dropped 7 bases, with 14 bases sitting between them. CDR3 nucleotides: TGTGCCAGCTCACTGTTAGCGGAAGGGAATGAGCAGTTCTTC. Translated: CASSLLAEGNEQFF.

The rearrangement joins TRBV3-1 (or the pseudogene TRBV3-2) to TRBJ2-7; D not certain. The CDR3 covers 12 residues. V was trimmed by 5 bases and J by 3 bases, leaving 8 bases between them. Germline V gene lookup returns CDR1 LGHDT and CDR2 YNNKEL (reference sequence). CDR3 sequence reads: CASSFSGYEQYF. The CDR3 bases are TGTGCCAGCAGCTTCTCAGGCTACGAGCAGTACTTC.

The chain recombines TRBV5-1 with TRBJ2-7; 7 nucleotides align to TRBD1. This CDR3 is 15 amino acids long. Germline-derived CDR1 and CDR2 are SGHRS and YFSETQ. The trim removed 1 base at V and 0 bases at J, leaving 4 bases unmatched. The CDR3 DNA is TGCGCCAGCAGCTTGACAGGGGACCCCTCCTACGAGCAGTACTTC. It translates to CASSLTGDPSYEQYF.

The V gene is TRBV12-5, the J gene TRBJ2-3, with TRBD1 matching 7 bases. With V trimmed by 2 bases and J by 5 bases, 1 base remained unmatched. The CDR3 runs 13 residues. Germline CDR1 and CDR2: LGHNT and FRNRAP. The CDR3 coding sequence is TGTGCTAGTGGTTTGTCAGGGGGAGATACGCAGTATTTT. It encodes CASGLSGGDTQYF.

This sequence joins TRBV6-5 and TRBJ2-1; TRBD1 aligns across 9 bases. Germline V gene sequence: CDR1 MNHEY, CDR2 SVGAGI. The J segment lost 8 bases and the V segment lost 4 bases, leaving 12 bases of the junction unmatched. The CDR3 covers 16 residues. CDR3 region: CASSSAGQGFRDEQFF. As DNA, the CDR3 is TGTGCCAGCAGTTCCGCTGGACAGGGGTTCAGGGATGAGCAGTTCTTC.

This clone has just one count. The chain combines TRBV5-1 with TRBJ2-5; TRBD2 aligns across 8 bases. This CDR3 contains 14 residues. Germline CDR1 and CDR2: SGHRS and YFSETQ. V lost 1 base and J lost 4; bases outside the gene matches: 3. The CDR3 nucleotides read TGCGCCAGCAGCTTGAGCGGGAGAGGAGAGACCCAGTACTTC. It yields the protein CASSLSGRGETQYF.

The rearrangement links TRBV7-4 to TRBJ2-1; 11 positions match TRBD2. This CDR3 comprises 16 residues. CDR1 is SGHVT and CDR2 is SQSDAQ in the germline V gene. The J segment lost 4 bases and the V segment lost 5 bases, leaving 7 bases of the junction unmatched. DNA for the CDR3: TGTGCCAGCAGCCGGCGGGGACTAGCGGCTTACAATGAGCAGTTCTTC. As protein: CASSRRGLAAYNEQFF.